A selection of T cell receptor beta chains follows, all from one sample in a study of T cell responses to AZD1222 COVID-19 vaccine. Sequenced by immunoSEQ multiplex PCR; TCRdb stores in-frame clones only, minus some. The sample has roughly 150,000 clones; around nine tenths are singletons. The sequencing used peripheral blood, collected 28 days after the second AZD1222 dose. The source is an adult who received the AZD1222 COVID-19 vaccine. CDR3s include the opening cysteine and the closing phenylalanine or tryptophan. A D gene is named only where the DNA matches it firmly. Clone size is stated in some rows and not others, as once, few, many or a class when expanded.

clone_size: .
v_call: TRBV7-9
d_call: .
j_call: TRBJ2-7
cdr3_nt: TGTGCCAGCAGCCCACTGGGGGGTGTGGGCGAGCAGTACTTC
cdr3_aa: CASSPLGGVGEQYF

clone_size: .
v_call: TRBV6-5
d_call: TRBD2
j_call: TRBJ2-5
cdr3_nt: TGTGCCAGCAGCCCACCGGGACTACCGACGAGGACCCAGTACTTC
cdr3_aa: CASSPPGLPTRTQYF

clone_size: .
v_call: TRBV2
d_call: TRBD1
j_call: TRBJ1-5
cdr3_nt: TGTGCCAGCAGTGATAGTGTGACAGGGGATAATCAGCCCCAGCATTTT
cdr3_aa: CASSDSVTGDNQPQHF

clone_size: .
v_call: TRBV21-1
d_call: .
j_call: TRBJ2-5
cdr3_nt: TGTGCCAGGCCCTCGCGGGGGGAGACCCAGTACTTC
cdr3_aa: CARPSRGETQYF

clone_size: few
v_call: TRBV7-9
d_call: .
j_call: TRBJ1-6
cdr3_nt: TGTGCCAGCAGCGTAAGGGGTTATAATTCACCCCTCCACTTT
cdr3_aa: CASSVRGYNSPLHF

clone_size: .
v_call: TRBV9
d_call: TRBD1
j_call: TRBJ2-5
cdr3_nt: TGTGCCAGCAGCGTAGCCACAGGGGGTGAGACCCAGTACTTC
cdr3_aa: CASSVATGGETQYF

clone_size: .
v_call: TRBV7-9
d_call: .
j_call: TRBJ1-1
cdr3_nt: TGTGCCAGCAGCTTAGGAACAGGTATTGCTTTCTTT
cdr3_aa: CASSLGTGIAFF

clone_size: .
v_call: TRBV7-9
d_call: TRBD1
j_call: TRBJ2-3
cdr3_nt: TGTGCCAGCAGCCCGGGACAGGGTCGCACAGATACGCAGTATTTT
cdr3_aa: CASSPGQGRTDTQYF

clone_size: .
v_call: TRBV27
d_call: TRBD1
j_call: TRBJ1-2
cdr3_nt: TGTGCCAGCAGTCCACCACAGGGACAGGGCGGTGGCTACACCTTC
cdr3_aa: CASSPPQGQGGGYTF

clone_size: .
v_call: TRBV4-3
d_call: TRBD1
j_call: TRBJ1-1
cdr3_nt: TGCGCCAGCAGCCAAGATCCCATCAGGGGGGAAGCTTTCTTT
cdr3_aa: CASSQDPIRGEAFF

clone_size: .
v_call: TRBV7-6
d_call: TRBD1
j_call: TRBJ1-1
cdr3_nt: TGTGCCAGCAGCTTAGCGGGGACAGGGGGTAACACTGAAGCTTTCTTT
cdr3_aa: CASSLAGTGGNTEAFF

clone_size: once
v_call: TRBV9
d_call: .
j_call: TRBJ1-5
cdr3_nt: TGTGCCAGCAGCCCCACAGAGAAGAGTCAGCCCCAGCATTTT
cdr3_aa: CASSPTEKSQPQHF

clone_size: .
v_call: TRBV19
d_call: .
j_call: TRBJ2-5
cdr3_nt: TGTGCCACTAAGAGGGGAGAGACCCAGTACTTC
cdr3_aa: CATKRGETQYF

clone_size: once
v_call: TRBV11-2
d_call: .
j_call: TRBJ2-3
cdr3_nt: TGTGCCAGCAGCTCCGGACTAGATACGCAGTATTTT
cdr3_aa: CASSSGLDTQYF

clone_size: once
v_call: TRBV5-4
d_call: .
j_call: TRBJ1-1
cdr3_nt: TGTGCCAGCAGCTTTCGGGGGGCCACTGAAGCTTTCTTT
cdr3_aa: CASSFRGATEAFF

clone_size: .
v_call: TRBV6-5
d_call: .
j_call: TRBJ1-5
cdr3_nt: TGTGCCAGCAGGCGGACAGGCAATCAGCCCCAGCATTTT
cdr3_aa: CASRRTGNQPQHF

clone_size: .
v_call: TRBV7-6
d_call: .
j_call: TRBJ2-5
cdr3_nt: TGTGCCAGCAGCACGATTGAAGACAGAAAAGAGACCCAGTACTTC
cdr3_aa: CASSTIEDRKETQYF

clone_size: .
v_call: TRBV5-6
d_call: .
j_call: TRBJ1-3
cdr3_nt: TGTGCCAGCAGCACCTCCGGAACAGACACGAGGGGAAACACCATATATTTT
cdr3_aa: CASSTSGTDTRGNTIYF

clone_size: .
v_call: TRBV5-1
d_call: TRBD2
j_call: TRBJ2-1
cdr3_nt: TGCGCCAGCAGTACCGGGCAGCCGGGGGGATACAATGAGCAGTTCTTC
cdr3_aa: CASSTGQPGGYNEQFF

clone_size: .
v_call: TRBV5-5
d_call: .
j_call: TRBJ1-2
cdr3_nt: TGTGCCAGCAGCTTGCCCGGGAACTATGGCTACACCTTC
cdr3_aa: CASSLPGNYGYTF

clone_size: .
v_call: TRBV5-5
d_call: .
j_call: TRBJ2-6
cdr3_nt: TGTGCCAGCAGGGGTTCTGACATAACCTTGCGCTCTGGGGCCAACGTCCTGACTTTC
cdr3_aa: CASRGSDITLRSGANVLTF

clone_size: .
v_call: TRBV11-3
d_call: .
j_call: TRBJ1-4
cdr3_nt: TGTGCCAGCAGCTCCCCGGGACGGGGGCCGTTTGAAAAACTGTTTTTT
cdr3_aa: CASSSPGRGPFEKLFF

clone_size: .
v_call: TRBV27
d_call: TRBD1
j_call: TRBJ1-1
cdr3_nt: TGTGCCAGCAGTTTATATCAGGGGGCCACTGAAGCTTTCTTT
cdr3_aa: CASSLYQGATEAFF

clone_size: .
v_call: TRBV14
d_call: TRBD1
j_call: TRBJ1-2
cdr3_nt: TGTGCCAGCAGCCCTAACGACAGGGGGCCCTTTCGGGCCTATGGCTACACCTTC
cdr3_aa: CASSPNDRGPFRAYGYTF

clone_size: .
v_call: TRBV6-2/TRBV6-3
d_call: .
j_call: TRBJ2-4
cdr3_nt: TGTGCCAGCAGTTACGAAGCAGCCAGGGCCAAAAACATTCAGTACTTC
cdr3_aa: CASSYEAARAKNIQYF